This entry lists 28 T cell receptor beta chains sequenced from one sample in a study of a mutant IDH1 vaccine in newly diagnosed glioma. Profiling relied on immunoSEQ multiplex PCR, and the TCRdb table lists in-frame clones only, not all of them. The sample lists about 42,000 clones, about 83% occurring once. Their cognate antigens are unknown. Time point here: week 35, safety follow-up. In every dose of vaccine, 300 ug of mutant IDH1 20-mer peptide was given alongside topical imiquimod. Sequencing used PBMCs, obtained from a glioma patient whose treatment included an IDH1 peptide vaccine. The origin of the receptors is a woman aged 45-59 years with glioma.

The rearrangement links TRBV7-9 to TRBJ1-1; TRBD1 might be the D (5 bases). The CDR3 is made up of 10 amino acids. V shed 4 bases and J shed 11 bases, with 8 bases lying between them. Looked up from germline, CDR1 is SEHNR and CDR2 is FQNEAQ (reference sequence). CDR3 region: CASSSRVAFF. DNA of the CDR3: TGTGCCAGCAGCTCCAGGGTGGCTTTCTTT.

DNA of the CDR3: TGTGCCAGCAGCCCGGAGGTAGCCTATGGCTACACCTTC. It specifies CASSPEVAYGYTF. This rearrangement joins TRBV6-6 to TRBJ1-2; D not resolved. The germline V gene has CDR1 MNHNY and CDR2 SVGAGI (reference sequence). V lost 6 bases, J lost 4 bases, and 12 bases lay in between. The CDR3 runs 13 residues.

The chain combines TRBV6-1 with TRBJ2-2, with D perhaps matching TRBD1 (6 bases). Germline-derived CDR1 and CDR2 are MNHNS and SASEGT. V was cut by 6 bases and J by 1 base, with 9 bases left in between. There are 14 residues in the CDR3. CDR3 region: CASRPGQNTGELFF. The CDR3, as DNA: TGTGCCAGCAGGCCGGGACAGAACACCGGGGAGCTGTTTTTT.

V gene TRBV7-2 combines with J gene TRBJ2-7; possible D gene TRBD2, 5 bases. This CDR3 region has 11 residues. V gave up 5 bases and J gave up 5 bases, with 7 bases separating them. CDR1 and CDR2 from the germline V gene are SGHTA and FQGNSA. CDR3 in DNA: TGTGCCAGCAGCCTCGGGAACGAGCAGTACTTC. It translates to CASSLGNEQYF.

The CDR3 is CSVGGGLTDTQYF. As DNA, the CDR3 is TGCAGCGTTGGGGGCGGCCTCACAGATACGCAGTATTTT. This chain links TRBV29-1 with TRBJ2-3; D might be TRBD1 (5 bases). The germline V and J ends were trimmed by 4 bases and 2 bases, with 10 bases remaining between them. Germline V lookup: CDR1 SQVTM, CDR2 ANQGSEA. The CDR3 is 13 residues long.

The V and J genes are TRBV5-4 and TRBJ1-2; D is undetermined. Germline loops: CDR1 SGHNT, CDR2 YYREEE (reference sequence). The ends were cut back, 1 base at V and 1 base at J, with 8 bases in the middle. CDR3 length: 14 amino acids. The CDR3 DNA follows: TGTGCCAGCAGCTTGTCGGCAGATAACTATGGCTACACCTTC. Its translation: CASSLSADNYGYTF.

V and J are TRBV5-1 and TRBJ1-2; D unresolved. The length of the CDR3 is 12 residues. The V and J ends lost 2 bases and 4 bases respectively, with 6 bases between them. Germline assignment: CDR1 SGHRS and CDR2 YFSETQ. The CDR3, as DNA: TGCGCCAGCAGCTTAGAGACCTATGGCTACACCTTC. Translation: CASSLETYGYTF. Based on the CDR3 plus reference TRBV5-1 and TRBJ1-2, the full variable domain is KAGVTQTPRYLIKTRGQQVTLSCSPISGHRSVSWYQQTPGQGLQFLFEYFSETQRNKGNFPGRFSGRQFSNSRSEMNVSTLELGDSALYLCASSLETYGYTFGSGTRLTVV.

The V and J genes are TRBV9 and TRBJ1-6; D possibly corresponds to TRBD1 (5 bases). Trimming stripped 0 bases from V and 15 bases from J, with 19 bases between. Looked up from germline, CDR1 is SGDLS and CDR2 is YYNGEE. The CDR3 contains 15 residues. CDR3 region: CASSVDRGKPSVLHF. CDR3 sequence (DNA): TGTGCCAGCAGCGTAGATCGGGGGAAGCCCTCCGTCCTCCACTTT. The full variable domain, in which reference TRBV9 and TRBJ1-6 provide the parts outside the CDR3, is DSGVTQTPKHLITATGQRVTLRCSPRSGDLSVYWYQQSLDQGLQFLIQYYNGEERAKGNILERFSAQQFPDLHSELNLSSLELGDSALYFCASSVDRGKPSVLHFGNGTRLTVT.

In this sample, this clone turned up a few times. CDR3 residues: CASSINQLDTEAFF. The CDR3 DNA is TGTGCCAGCAGCATAAACCAGCTGGACACTGAAGCTTTCTTT. V gene TRBV5-5 combines with J gene TRBJ1-1, with no clear D. Germline lookup yields CDR1 SGHKS and CDR2 YYEKEE (reference sequence). The CDR3 runs to 14 residues. Trimming shortened V by 4 bases and J by 3 bases, and 13 bases separated the two germline ends.

The rearrangement links TRBV20-1 to TRBJ2-7; no clear D. The CDR3 extends over 11 amino acids. Germline assignment: CDR1 DFQATT and CDR2 SNEGSKA (reference sequence). Trimming shortened V by 0 bases and J by 7 bases, and 7 bases separated the two germline ends. CDR3 DNA sequence: TGCAGTGCTAGAGATGGGTTGGAGCAGTACTTC. Its translation: CSARDGLEQYF.

The chain uses TRBV5-1 and TRBJ1-2, with 8 bases aligning to TRBD1. Per the germline V gene, CDR1 is SGHRS and CDR2 is YFSETQ. The CDR3 runs to 13 residues. Losses at the gene ends were 4 bases for V and 7 bases for J; bases not matched to a gene: 6. The CDR3: CASSLTQGGGYTF. CDR3 nucleotide sequence: TGCGCCAGCAGCCTGACACAGGGGGGTGGCTACACCTTC. The variable domain in full, completed from reference TRBV5-1 and TRBJ1-2, reads KAGVTQTPRYLIKTRGQQVTLSCSPISGHRSVSWYQQTPGQGLQFLFEYFSETQRNKGNFPGRFSGRQFSNSRSEMNVSTLELGDSALYLCASSLTQGGGYTFGSGTRLTVV.

The genes are TRBV6-6 and TRBJ1-2; TRBD1 matches 11 bases. The germline V gene has CDR1 MNHNY and CDR2 SVGAGI (reference sequence). The CDR3 consists of 16 residues. With 6 bases clipped from V and 8 bases from J, the junction kept 14 bases outside the gene matches. DNA for the CDR3: TGTGCCAGCAGCAGTCCCGGGACAGGGGGATCGCGGGGCTACACCTTC. It codes for CASSSPGTGGSRGYTF.

This chain links TRBV7-2 with TRBJ2-4; D perhaps matches TRBD1 (6 bases). V gave up 4 bases and J gave up 7 bases, with 14 bases separating them. The CDR3 consists of 14 residues. The V gene's germline CDR1 is SGHTA and CDR2 FQGNSA. In nucleotides, the CDR3 is TGTGCCAGCAGCTCCAGGGCAGGGGACAACATTCAGTACTTC. As protein: CASSSRAGDNIQYF.

The rearrangement links TRBV7-2 to TRBJ1-6; D possibly corresponds to TRBD1 (6 bases). In germline, CDR1 is SGHTA, CDR2 FQGNSA. The CDR3 spans 14 residues. Deletions cut 5 bases from V and 10 bases from J, with 15 bases between. The CDR3 nucleotides read TGTGCCAGCAGCCCGAGGGGGGGCGGGTCACCCCTCCACTTT. Translated, it gives CASSPRGGGSPLHF. The whole variable domain, filled in from reference TRBV7-2 and TRBJ1-6, reads GAGVSQSPSNKVTEKGKDVELRCDPISGHTALYWYRQSLGQGLEFLIYFQGNSAPDKSGLPSDRFSAERTGGSVSTLTIQRTQQEDSAVYLCASSPRGGGSPLHFGNGTRLTVT.

The chain couples TRBV29-1 to TRBJ2-1; 7 bases are shared with TRBD1. Germline CDR1 and CDR2: SQVTM and ANQGSEA. This CDR3 contains 11 residues. V was clipped by 4 bases and J by 10 bases; unmatched bases: 4. CDR3 nucleotides: TGCAGCGTTGCGGGACAGATAGAGCAGTTCTTC. This codes for CSVAGQIEQFF.

The sample holds one count of this clone. CDR3 sequence: CASSLGLMRGAEAFF. Here the CDR3 DNA reads TGTGCCAGCAGCTTAGGGCTTATGAGGGGAGCTGAAGCTTTCTTT. This sequence joins TRBV7-9 and TRBJ1-1; perhaps TRBD1 as D (5 bases). Germline V gene lookup returns CDR1 SEHNR and CDR2 FQNEAQ (reference sequence). Between the trimmed V and J ends, which lost 1 base and 6 bases, there was a span of 15 bases. This CDR3 contains 15 residues.

J is TRBJ1-5 and V is TRBV4-2, with a possible D match to TRBD1 (6 bases). V lost 0 bases and J 0 bases, leaving 12 bases between the germline ends. From germline, CDR1 is LGHNA and CDR2 YNFKEQ. The CDR3 has 17 amino acids. CDR3 DNA sequence: TGTGCCAGCAGCCAAGATTGGAGGGGGGATAGCAATCAGCCCCAGCATTTT. As protein: CASSQDWRGDSNQPQHF.

V usage is TRBV6-7 and J usage is TRBJ2-5; possible D gene TRBD2, 6 bases. TRBV6-7 is recorded as an ORF, its role being uncertain. This CDR3 has 14 residues. The V gene lost 3 bases and the J gene lost 4 bases, with 12 bases spanning the gap. In DNA form, the CDR3 reads TGTGCCAGCAGTTATGGGGGGTATAGAGAGACCCAGTACTTC. It encodes CASSYGGYRETQYF.

This clone was picked up one time. This chain links TRBV19 with TRBJ1-2; D gene uncertain. Between the trimmed V and J ends, which lost 6 bases and 0 bases, there was a span of 8 bases. CDR3 length equals 13 residues. The germline CDR1 and CDR2 sequences are LNHDA and SQIVND (reference sequence). The CDR3 DNA reads TGTGCCAGTAGCGCCCTTACTAACTATGGCTACACCTTC. It translates to CASSALTNYGYTF. Drawing the rest from reference TRBV19 and TRBJ1-2, the complete variable domain is DGGITQSPKYLFRKEGQNVTLSCEQNLNHDAMYWYRQDPGQGLRLIYYSQIVNDFQKGDIAEGYSVSREKKESFPLTVTSAQKNPTAFYLCASSALTNYGYTFGSGTRLTVV.

CDR3 nucleotides: TGCGCCAGCAGCGCCTGGACCGGGGAGCTGTTTTTT. Protein sequence: CASSAWTGELFF. V is TRBV10-1 and J is TRBJ2-2; D remains ambiguous. V was clipped by 6 bases and J by 5 bases, with 7 bases between them. Germline V gene data show CDR1 as WNHNN and CDR2 as SYGVQD (reference sequence). The length of the CDR3 is 12 residues.

V and J are TRBV4-1 and TRBJ1-1; 8 bases line up with TRBD1. Unmatched junction bases numbered 5, after V lost 4 bases and J lost 1 base. This CDR3 has 15 residues. Germline CDR1 MGHRA, CDR2 YSYEKL. The CDR3 bases are TGCGCCAGCAGCCTTCCGGGACAGGCGAACACTGAAGCTTTCTTT. Its protein product is CASSLPGQANTEAFF.

This clone showed up just once. This sequence joins TRBV7-2 and TRBJ1-6; tentative D call: TRBD1 (6 bases). The CDR3 runs to 19 residues. Germline lookup yields CDR1 SGHTA and CDR2 FQGNSA. V was shortened by 6 bases and J by 2 bases, with 23 bases between the two germline ends. CDR3 DNA sequence: TGTGCCAGCAGTCCACAGGGTGCCACGTTCGGGACCTATAATTCACCCCTCCACTTT. Translation gives CASSPQGATFGTYNSPLHF.

This clone was observed a single time. V is TRBV5-1 and J is TRBJ2-7; possible D gene TRBD1, 6 bases. CDR1 is SGHRS and CDR2 is YFSETQ in the germline V gene. Trimming stripped 4 bases from V and 5 bases from J, with 19 bases between. The CDR3 is 15 residues long. CDR3 coding DNA: TGCGCCAGCAGCCTGGAGGACAGATGGACCGACGAGCAGTACTTC. Translated: CASSLEDRWTDEQYF.

This chain links TRBV19 with TRBJ1-1, with TRBD1 identical over 8 bases. In germline, CDR1 is LNHDA, CDR2 SQIVND (reference sequence). The CDR3 covers 14 residues. The V gene end was trimmed by 6 bases and the J gene end by 2 bases; junction bases not matched to a gene: 5. The CDR3, as DNA: TGTGCCAGTAGCCAGGGGGCTTTCAACACTGAAGCTTTCTTT. This translates into CASSQGAFNTEAFF.

The V and J genes are TRBV10-3 and TRBJ1-3, with a possible D match to TRBD1 (6 bases). The CDR3 totals 14 residues. Between the trimmed V and J ends, which lost 4 bases and 0 bases, there was a span of 7 bases. From germline, CDR1 is ENHRY and CDR2 SYGVKD. CDR3 amino acids: CAISGTDSGNTIYF. As DNA, the CDR3 is TGTGCCATCAGTGGGACAGACTCTGGAAACACCATATATTTT.

The V call is TRBV7-8, the J call TRBJ2-3; no definite D call. The germline V gene has CDR1 SGHVS and CDR2 FQNEAQ. There are 11 residues in the CDR3. The germline V and J ends were trimmed by 6 bases and 6 bases, with 7 bases remaining between them. The CDR3 region has the DNA TGTGCCAGCAGGGCCTGGGATACGCAGTATTTT. Protein sequence: CASRAWDTQYF.

CDR3 region: CARSRPDRGLEKLFF. Here the CDR3 DNA reads TGTGCCAGAAGCCGCCCGGACAGGGGGCTTGAAAAACTGTTTTTT. The chain joins TRBV5-3 to TRBJ1-4, with 11 bases aligning to TRBD1. TRBV5-3 carries the ORF label, with uncertain function. The CDR3 sequence is 15 residues long. V was pared by 4 bases and J by 7 bases, with 6 bases of the junction left unmatched.

This sequence joins TRBV19 and TRBJ1-6; 7 positions match TRBD1. V shed 3 bases, J shed 10 bases, and the junction held 6 bases outside the gene matches. CDR3 length: 14 residues. The germline CDR1 and CDR2 sequences are LNHDA and SQIVND (reference sequence). This CDR3 reads CASSIAQGESPLHF. CDR3 in DNA: TGTGCCAGTAGTATCGCCCAGGGGGAATCACCCCTCCACTTT.